Listed below are T cell receptor beta chains from one sample, sequenced in a study of T-cell memory formation after mild COVID-19. In TCRdb, the 5' RACE reads were re-called with MiXCR into one record per CDR3 protein. The table includes fewer than 400,000 distinct CDR3 sequences, 13% detected once. Sequencing input: PBMCs or a T cell subset sorted from them (not recorded which). The source is a man aged 18 to 29 who had mild COVID-19 (a few samples of this study predate the infection). Cell type and time point are not known. CDR3s include the opening cysteine and the closing phenylalanine or tryptophan. The D gene is left open where the match is weak. Size is stated for part of the rows, as once, few or many counts, or as a class when the clone is expanded.

CDR3 DNA: TGTGCCAGCACCAGACAGGGGTCCACCGGGGAGCTGTTTTTT; CDR3 protein: CASTRQGSTGELFF; V gene: TRBV6-2/TRBV6-3; D gene: TRBD1; J gene: TRBJ2-2; clone size: few
CDR3 DNA: TGTGCTAGCAGCCTAAACGGCCCTCGGGGTGGCTACACCTTC; CDR3 protein: CASSLNGPRGGYTF; V gene: TRBV4-2; D gene: -; J gene: TRBJ1-2; clone size: few
CDR3 DNA: TGTGCCAGCAGTTACTCGACAGGGAGACTCTCCGAGCAGTACTTC; CDR3 protein: CASSYSTGRLSEQYF; V gene: TRBV6-5; D gene: TRBD1; J gene: TRBJ2-7; clone size: few
CDR3 DNA: TGTGCCAGCAGCCCACCGGGTCTTCTGGGCACTGAAGCTTTCTTT; CDR3 protein: CASSPPGLLGTEAFF; V gene: TRBV12-3/TRBV12-4; D gene: -; J gene: TRBJ1-1; clone size: -
CDR3 DNA: TGCAGTGCCCGCTCTCTCGTGGTACAGACCCAGTACTTC; CDR3 protein: CSARSLVVQTQYF; V gene: TRBV20-1; D gene: -; J gene: TRBJ2-5; clone size: -
CDR3 DNA: TGTGCCAGCAGCTCCGGTGTGTCGGGGCGGTCTTACTATGGCTACACCTTC; CDR3 protein: CASSSGVSGRSYYGYTF; V gene: TRBV7-8; D gene: -; J gene: TRBJ1-2; clone size: few
CDR3 DNA: TGTGCCAGCAGCCCTAACCCGTCGGAGCCCCAGCATTTT; CDR3 protein: CASSPNPSEPQHF; V gene: TRBV6-5; D gene: -; J gene: TRBJ1-5; clone size: few
CDR3 DNA: TGTGCCAGCAGCGCCCCAAATACGCGAGGGACCCAGTACTTC; CDR3 protein: CASSAPNTRGTQYF; V gene: TRBV9; D gene: -; J gene: TRBJ2-5; clone size: few
CDR3 DNA: TGTGCCAGCAGCTTGGCCCTGGGAATCCCAGAGACCCAGTACTTC; CDR3 protein: CASSLALGIPETQYF; V gene: TRBV5-5; D gene: -; J gene: TRBJ2-5; clone size: -
CDR3 DNA: TGCAGTGCTAGCCCCCTCGATAGGGATACGCAGTATTTT; CDR3 protein: CSASPLDRDTQYF; V gene: TRBV20-1; D gene: -; J gene: TRBJ2-3; clone size: -
CDR3 DNA: TGTGCCACCAGTGATAACAACGCCTACGTACCCCAGCATTTT; CDR3 protein: CATSDNNAYVPQHF; V gene: TRBV24-1; D gene: -; J gene: TRBJ1-5; clone size: -
CDR3 DNA: TGTGCCAGCAGCTTAAGTGAGCAGTTCTTC; CDR3 protein: CASSLSEQFF; V gene: TRBV7-3; D gene: -; J gene: TRBJ2-1; clone size: few
CDR3 DNA: TGCGCCAGCAGCCCGCCGGACAGGGGTACTGAAGCTTTCTTT; CDR3 protein: CASSPPDRGTEAFF; V gene: TRBV5-1; D gene: TRBD1; J gene: TRBJ1-1; clone size: few
CDR3 DNA: TGCGCCAGCAGCTTGGCCACGGGGAACTATGGCTACACCTTC; CDR3 protein: CASSLATGNYGYTF; V gene: TRBV5-1; D gene: -; J gene: TRBJ1-2; clone size: -
CDR3 DNA: TGTGCCATCAGTATTGTCGAGAACACTGAAGCTTTCTTT; CDR3 protein: CAISIVENTEAFF; V gene: TRBV10-3; D gene: -; J gene: TRBJ1-1; clone size: few
CDR3 DNA: TGTGCCAGCAGCTTAACTTTTACGGAGACCCAGTACTTC; CDR3 protein: CASSLTFTETQYF; V gene: TRBV7-3; D gene: -; J gene: TRBJ2-5; clone size: -
CDR3 DNA: TGCGCCAGCAGCCTCGACCCAGGGAACACCGGGGAGCTGTTTTTT; CDR3 protein: CASSLDPGNTGELFF; V gene: TRBV5-1; D gene: -; J gene: TRBJ2-2; clone size: -
CDR3 DNA: TGCGCCAGCAGCTTGGGGCCATACCAAGAGACCCAGTACTTC; CDR3 protein: CASSLGPYQETQYF; V gene: TRBV5-1; D gene: -; J gene: TRBJ2-5; clone size: few
CDR3 DNA: TGTGCCACCTACAGGGACGAATCGGAGACCCAGTACTTC; CDR3 protein: CATYRDESETQYF; V gene: TRBV2; D gene: -; J gene: TRBJ2-5; clone size: -
CDR3 DNA: TGCAGTGCTAGAGAACCATCTAGCGGGGGGATTGCGGAGACCCAGTACTTC; CDR3 protein: CSAREPSSGGIAETQYF; V gene: TRBV20-1; D gene: TRBD2; J gene: TRBJ2-5; clone size: -
CDR3 DNA: TGTGCCAGCAGTTTAGGACAGGTCCTTAATGAAAAACTGTTTTTT; CDR3 protein: CASSLGQVLNEKLFF; V gene: TRBV27; D gene: TRBD1; J gene: TRBJ1-4; clone size: -
CDR3 DNA: TGTGCCAGCAGTTTGGGGACAGGGGTCACAGATACGCAGTATTTT; CDR3 protein: CASSLGTGVTDTQYF; V gene: TRBV12-3/TRBV12-4; D gene: TRBD1; J gene: TRBJ2-3; clone size: few
CDR3 DNA: TGCGCCAGCAGCACGGGACAGGGTGTCAACGAGCAGTACTTC; CDR3 protein: CASSTGQGVNEQYF; V gene: TRBV5-1; D gene: TRBD1; J gene: TRBJ2-7; clone size: few
CDR3 DNA: TGTGCCAGCAGTGAACAGGGAGCCTATGGCTACACCTTC; CDR3 protein: CASSEQGAYGYTF; V gene: TRBV2; D gene: -; J gene: TRBJ1-2; clone size: few
CDR3 DNA: TGTGCCAGCACCCGGGACAGGGCGAACGCCGGGGAGCTGTTTTTT; CDR3 protein: CASTRDRANAGELFF; V gene: TRBV6-5; D gene: TRBD1; J gene: TRBJ2-2; clone size: -
CDR3 DNA: TGTGCCAGCAGCCCCCCGGGGTCGGCCGGGGAGCTGTTTTTT; CDR3 protein: CASSPPGSAGELFF; V gene: TRBV7-3; D gene: -; J gene: TRBJ2-2; clone size: few
CDR3 DNA: TGTGCCAGTACCACTCCAAACTCCTACAATGAGCAGTTCTTC; CDR3 protein: CASTTPNSYNEQFF; V gene: TRBV19; D gene: -; J gene: TRBJ2-1; clone size: -
CDR3 DNA: TGCGCCAGCAGCTCGACGAACTATGGCTACACCTTC; CDR3 protein: CASSSTNYGYTF; V gene: TRBV5-1; D gene: -; J gene: TRBJ1-2; clone size: many
CDR3 DNA: TGTGCCAGCAGCGGATTGGGGCAGGGAACTGAAAAACTGTTTTTT; CDR3 protein: CASSGLGQGTEKLFF; V gene: TRBV7-2; D gene: -; J gene: TRBJ1-4; clone size: few
CDR3 DNA: TGTGCCAGCAGCCAACAGCTCCTAGCGGGGGCAGATACGCAGTATTTT; CDR3 protein: CASSQQLLAGADTQYF; V gene: TRBV4-2; D gene: TRBD2; J gene: TRBJ2-3; clone size: few
CDR3 DNA: TGTGCCAGCAGGGGAGGGACAGGACGATTAGGTGGCTACACCTTC; CDR3 protein: CASRGGTGRLGGYTF; V gene: TRBV2; D gene: TRBD1; J gene: TRBJ1-2; clone size: -
CDR3 DNA: TGTGCCAGCACCTCCCAGGGGGGGCTAAGGGGAGAGACCCAGTACTTC; CDR3 protein: CASTSQGGLRGETQYF; V gene: TRBV12-3/TRBV12-4; D gene: -; J gene: TRBJ2-5; clone size: few
CDR3 DNA: TGTGCCAGCAGCTTAGCCTTCCGACAAACTGAAGCTTTCTTT; CDR3 protein: CASSLAFRQTEAFF; V gene: TRBV7-2; D gene: -; J gene: TRBJ1-1; clone size: -
CDR3 DNA: TGTGCCAGCAGCCCAGACAGGGTTCGGAGAGAGACCCAGTACTTC; CDR3 protein: CASSPDRVRRETQYF; V gene: TRBV7-2; D gene: TRBD1; J gene: TRBJ2-5; clone size: few
CDR3 DNA: TGCGCCAGCAGTCCGCTCGTTCGCGGGTATGGCTACACCTTC; CDR3 protein: CASSPLVRGYGYTF; V gene: TRBV5-1; D gene: -; J gene: TRBJ1-2; clone size: -
CDR3 DNA: TGTGCCAGCAGCTTGGGAGGCACTACACCCCTCCACTTT; CDR3 protein: CASSLGGTTPLHF; V gene: TRBV5-6; D gene: -; J gene: TRBJ1-6; clone size: -
CDR3 DNA: TGTGCCAGCAGTGAAGATGACAGGGTGGCCGGCTACACCTTC; CDR3 protein: CASSEDDRVAGYTF; V gene: TRBV6-1; D gene: TRBD1; J gene: TRBJ1-2; clone size: few
CDR3 DNA: TGTGCCAGCAGCTTGGTTAGCGGGGGAGCAGATACGCAGTATTTT; CDR3 protein: CASSLVSGGADTQYF; V gene: TRBV5-5; D gene: TRBD2; J gene: TRBJ2-3; clone size: many
CDR3 DNA: TGTGCCAGCAGTGGACGGCACAATGAGCAGTTCTTC; CDR3 protein: CASSGRHNEQFF; V gene: TRBV7-2; D gene: -; J gene: TRBJ2-1; clone size: medium-sized
CDR3 DNA: TGTGCCAGCAGTTTACTGGGACTAGCCCAAGAGACCCAGTACTTC; CDR3 protein: CASSLLGLAQETQYF; V gene: TRBV27; D gene: TRBD2; J gene: TRBJ2-5; clone size: few
CDR3 DNA: TGTGCCAGCAGCTCCCCCGGAGGAGGGAACGGCTACACCTTC; CDR3 protein: CASSSPGGGNGYTF; V gene: TRBV7-9; D gene: -; J gene: TRBJ1-2; clone size: -
CDR3 DNA: TGTGCCAGCAGACCGACTAGCCTTGATACGCAGTATTTT; CDR3 protein: CASRPTSLDTQYF; V gene: TRBV6-2/TRBV6-3; D gene: TRBD2; J gene: TRBJ2-3; clone size: -
CDR3 DNA: TGTGCCAGCAGCTTCGACAGGGGTAGCAATCAGCCCCAGCATTTT; CDR3 protein: CASSFDRGSNQPQHF; V gene: TRBV7-9; D gene: TRBD1; J gene: TRBJ1-5; clone size: few
CDR3 DNA: TGTGCCTCGGCGCCCCAGCAGGGGGCTTTGTATGGCTACACCTTC; CDR3 protein: CASAPQQGALYGYTF; V gene: TRBV30; D gene: TRBD1; J gene: TRBJ1-2; clone size: -
CDR3 DNA: TGTGCCAGCAGCGTCCGTGAGGATACGCAGTATTTT; CDR3 protein: CASSVREDTQYF; V gene: TRBV9; D gene: -; J gene: TRBJ2-3; clone size: -
CDR3 DNA: TGTGCCAGTGCGCGGGACAACTATGGCTACACCTTC; CDR3 protein: CASARDNYGYTF; V gene: TRBV6-6; D gene: -; J gene: TRBJ1-2; clone size: few
CDR3 DNA: TGTGCCAGCAGTTTAGGCCCCAGGGTGTCTATGGCTCGGAACACTGAAGCTTTCTTT; CDR3 protein: CASSLGPRVSMARNTEAFF; V gene: TRBV12-3/TRBV12-4; D gene: -; J gene: TRBJ1-1; clone size: many
CDR3 DNA: TGTGCCACCAGCAGAGAGAGCGGGGGGGCCTACAATGAGCAGTTCTTC; CDR3 protein: CATSRESGGAYNEQFF; V gene: TRBV15; D gene: TRBD2; J gene: TRBJ2-1; clone size: -
CDR3 DNA: TGTGCCAGCGCCGACGGAGAGACCCAGTACTTC; CDR3 protein: CASADGETQYF; V gene: TRBV6-2/TRBV6-3; D gene: -; J gene: TRBJ2-5; clone size: many
CDR3 DNA: TGTGCCAGCGGTGCTATCCGGCGCGGAGAAAAACTGTTTTTT; CDR3 protein: CASGAIRRGEKLFF; V gene: TRBV2; D gene: -; J gene: TRBJ1-4; clone size: -
CDR3 DNA: TGCGCCAGCGGTCCGCCGGAGGAGACCCAGTACTTC; CDR3 protein: CASGPPEETQYF; V gene: TRBV5-1; D gene: -; J gene: TRBJ2-5; clone size: few
CDR3 DNA: TGTGCCAGCAGCTCCGGACAGGGGGATGATCAGCCCCAGCATTTT; CDR3 protein: CASSSGQGDDQPQHF; V gene: TRBV11-2; D gene: TRBD1; J gene: TRBJ1-5; clone size: few